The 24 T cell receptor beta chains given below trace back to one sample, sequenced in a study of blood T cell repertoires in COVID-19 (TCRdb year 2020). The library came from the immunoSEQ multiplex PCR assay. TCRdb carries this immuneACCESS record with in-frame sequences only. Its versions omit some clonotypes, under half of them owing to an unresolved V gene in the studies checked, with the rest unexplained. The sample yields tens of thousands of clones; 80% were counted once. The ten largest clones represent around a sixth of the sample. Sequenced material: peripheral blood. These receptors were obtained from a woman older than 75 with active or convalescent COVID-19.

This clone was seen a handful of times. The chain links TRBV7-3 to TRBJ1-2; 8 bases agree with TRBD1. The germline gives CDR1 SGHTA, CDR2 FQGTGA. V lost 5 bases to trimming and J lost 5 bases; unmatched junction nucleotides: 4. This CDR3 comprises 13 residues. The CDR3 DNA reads TGTGCCAGCAGCACAAGACAGGGGTATGGCTACACCTTC. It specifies CASSTRQGYGYTF. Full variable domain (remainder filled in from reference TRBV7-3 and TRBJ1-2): GAGVSQTPSNKVTEKGKYVELRCDPISGHTALYWYRQSLGQGPEFLIYFQGTGAADDSGLPNDRFFAVRPEGSVSTLKIQRTERGDSAVYLCASSTRQGYGYTFGSGTRLTVV.

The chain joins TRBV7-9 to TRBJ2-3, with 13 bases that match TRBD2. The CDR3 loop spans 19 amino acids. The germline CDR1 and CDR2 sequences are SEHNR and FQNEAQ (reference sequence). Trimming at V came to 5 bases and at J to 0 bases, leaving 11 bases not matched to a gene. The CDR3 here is CASSRLAGGKLTSTDTQYF. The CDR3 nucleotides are TGTGCCAGCAGCAGACTAGCGGGAGGTAAATTAACTAGCACAGATACGCAGTATTTT. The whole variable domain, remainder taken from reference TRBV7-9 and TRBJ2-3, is DTGVSQNPRHKITKRGQNVTFRCDPISEHNRLYWYRQTLGQGPEFLTYFQNEAQLEKSRLLSDRFSAERPKGSFSTLEIQRTEQGDSAMYLCASSRLAGGKLTSTDTQYFGPGTRLTVL.

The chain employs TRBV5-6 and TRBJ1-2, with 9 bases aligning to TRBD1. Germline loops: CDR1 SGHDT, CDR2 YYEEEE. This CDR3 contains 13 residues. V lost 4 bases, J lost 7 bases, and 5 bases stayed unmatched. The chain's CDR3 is CASSGDRAFGYTF. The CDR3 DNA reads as TGTGCCAGCAGCGGGGACAGGGCGTTTGGCTACACCTTC.

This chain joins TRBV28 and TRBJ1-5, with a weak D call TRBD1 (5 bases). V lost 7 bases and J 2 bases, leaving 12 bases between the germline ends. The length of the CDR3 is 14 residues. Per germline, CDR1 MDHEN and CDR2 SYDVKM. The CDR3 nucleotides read TGTGCCAGCATCATACAGGCGGGCAATCAGCCCCAGCATTTT. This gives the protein CASIIQAGNQPQHF. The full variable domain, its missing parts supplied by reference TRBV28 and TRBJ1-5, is DVKVTQSSRYLVKRTGEKVFLECVQDMDHENMFWYRQDPGLGLRLIYFSYDVKMKEKGDIPEGYSVSREKKERFSLILESASTNQTSMYLCASIIQAGNQPQHFGDGTRLSIL.

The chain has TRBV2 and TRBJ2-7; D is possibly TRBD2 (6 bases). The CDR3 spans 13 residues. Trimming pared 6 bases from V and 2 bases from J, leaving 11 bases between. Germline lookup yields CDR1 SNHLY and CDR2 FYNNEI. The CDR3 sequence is CASRELAPYEQYF. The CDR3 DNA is TGTGCCAGCAGAGAACTAGCTCCCTACGAGCAGTACTTC.

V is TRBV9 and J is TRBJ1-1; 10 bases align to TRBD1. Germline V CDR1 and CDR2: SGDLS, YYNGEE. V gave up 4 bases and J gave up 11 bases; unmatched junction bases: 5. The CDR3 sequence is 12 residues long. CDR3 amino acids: CASSPWTGGAFF. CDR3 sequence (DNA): TGTGCCAGCAGCCCTTGGACAGGGGGGGCTTTCTTT. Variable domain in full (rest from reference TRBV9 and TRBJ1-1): DSGVTQTPKHLITATGQRVTLRCSPRSGDLSVYWYQQSLDQGLQFLIQYYNGEERAKGNILERFSAQQFPDLHSELNLSSLELGDSALYFCASSPWTGGAFFGQGTRLTVV.

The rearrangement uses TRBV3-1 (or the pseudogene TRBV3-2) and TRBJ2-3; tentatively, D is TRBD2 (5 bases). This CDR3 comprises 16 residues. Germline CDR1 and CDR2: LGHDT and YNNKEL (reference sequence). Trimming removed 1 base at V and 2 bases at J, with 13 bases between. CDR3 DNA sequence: TGTGCCAGCAGCCAAGGTTACAGCGGCGCCACAGATACGCAGTATTTT. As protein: CASSQGYSGATDTQYF.

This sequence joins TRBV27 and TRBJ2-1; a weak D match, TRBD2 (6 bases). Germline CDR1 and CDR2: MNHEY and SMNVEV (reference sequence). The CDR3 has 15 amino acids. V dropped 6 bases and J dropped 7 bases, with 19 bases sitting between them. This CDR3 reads CASSRLATGSNEQFF. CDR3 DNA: TGTGCCAGCAGCCGCCTAGCGACGGGTTCGAATGAGCAGTTCTTC.

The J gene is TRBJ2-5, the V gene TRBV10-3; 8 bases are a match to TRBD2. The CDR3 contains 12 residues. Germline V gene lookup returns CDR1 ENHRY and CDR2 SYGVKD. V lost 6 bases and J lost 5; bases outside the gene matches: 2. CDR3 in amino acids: CAISGGAETQYF. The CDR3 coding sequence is TGTGCCATCAGCGGGGGGGCGGAGACCCAGTACTTC.

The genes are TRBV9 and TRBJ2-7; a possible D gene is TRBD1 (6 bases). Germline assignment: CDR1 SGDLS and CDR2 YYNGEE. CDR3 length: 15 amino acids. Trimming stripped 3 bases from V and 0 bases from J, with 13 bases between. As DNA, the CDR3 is TGTGCCAGCAGCGAAATACAGGGAAGCTCCTACGAGCAGTACTTC. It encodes CASSEIQGSSYEQYF.

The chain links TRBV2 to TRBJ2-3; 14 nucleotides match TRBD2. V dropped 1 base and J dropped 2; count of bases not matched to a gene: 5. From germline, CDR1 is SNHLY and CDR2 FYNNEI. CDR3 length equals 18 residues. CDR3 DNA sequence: TGTGCCAGCAGTGAAGGGTGGGGACTAGCGGGAGACACAGATACGCAGTATTTT. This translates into CASSEGWGLAGDTDTQYF.

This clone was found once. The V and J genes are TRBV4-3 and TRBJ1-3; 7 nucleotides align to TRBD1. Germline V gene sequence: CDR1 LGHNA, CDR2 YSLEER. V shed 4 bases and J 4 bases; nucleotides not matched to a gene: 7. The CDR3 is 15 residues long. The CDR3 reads CASSPATGPGNTIYF. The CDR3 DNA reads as TGCGCCAGCAGCCCCGCGACAGGGCCGGGAAACACCATATATTTT.

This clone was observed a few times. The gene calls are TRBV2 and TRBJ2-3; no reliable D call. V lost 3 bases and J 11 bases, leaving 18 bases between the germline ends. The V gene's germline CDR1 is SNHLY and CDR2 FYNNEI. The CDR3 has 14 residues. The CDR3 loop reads CASSEQRSPVKQYF. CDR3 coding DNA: TGTGCCAGCAGTGAGCAGCGTTCCCCAGTCAAGCAGTATTTT.

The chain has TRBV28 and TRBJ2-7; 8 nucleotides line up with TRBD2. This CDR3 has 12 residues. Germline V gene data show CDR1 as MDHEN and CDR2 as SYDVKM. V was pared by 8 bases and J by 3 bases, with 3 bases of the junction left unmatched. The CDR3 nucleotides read TGTGCCAGCGACAGCGGGAGCTACGAGCAGTACTTC. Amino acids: CASDSGSYEQYF.

Written as DNA, the CDR3 is TGTGCCATAGGGACTAGCGGAGCAGATACGCAGTATTTT. Amino acids: CAIGTSGADTQYF. The rearrangement links TRBV10-3 to TRBJ2-3; TRBD2 aligns across 11 bases. The CDR3 covers 13 residues. J lost 4 bases, V lost 9 bases, and 3 bases had no gene match. Looked up from germline, CDR1 is ENHRY and CDR2 is SYGVKD.

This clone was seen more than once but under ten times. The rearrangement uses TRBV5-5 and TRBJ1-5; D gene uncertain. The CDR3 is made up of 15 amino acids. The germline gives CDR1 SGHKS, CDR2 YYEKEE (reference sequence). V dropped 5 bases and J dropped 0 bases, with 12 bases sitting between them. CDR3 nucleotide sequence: TGTGCCAGCAGGTATGGAGCGTTTAGCAATCAGCCCCAGCATTTT. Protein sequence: CASRYGAFSNQPQHF.

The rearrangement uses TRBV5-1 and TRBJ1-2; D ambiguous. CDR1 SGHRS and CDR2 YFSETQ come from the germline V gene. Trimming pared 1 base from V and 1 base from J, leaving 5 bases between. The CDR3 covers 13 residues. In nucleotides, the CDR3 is TGCGCCAGCAGCTTGTCCAGTAACTATGGCTACACCTTC. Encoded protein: CASSLSSNYGYTF.

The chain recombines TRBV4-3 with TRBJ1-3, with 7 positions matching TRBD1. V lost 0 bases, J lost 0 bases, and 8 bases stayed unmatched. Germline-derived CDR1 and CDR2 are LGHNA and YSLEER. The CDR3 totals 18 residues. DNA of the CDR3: TGCGCCAGCAGCCAAGATCCTAGGACAGGAATCTCTGGAAACACCATATATTTT. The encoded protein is CASSQDPRTGISGNTIYF.

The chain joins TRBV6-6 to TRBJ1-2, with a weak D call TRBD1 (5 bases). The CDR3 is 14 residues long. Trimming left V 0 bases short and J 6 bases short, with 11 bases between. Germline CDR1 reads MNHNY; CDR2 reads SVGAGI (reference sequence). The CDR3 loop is CASSYSGGGNGYTF. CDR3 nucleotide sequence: TGTGCCAGCAGTTACTCGGGCGGGGGGAATGGCTACACCTTC.

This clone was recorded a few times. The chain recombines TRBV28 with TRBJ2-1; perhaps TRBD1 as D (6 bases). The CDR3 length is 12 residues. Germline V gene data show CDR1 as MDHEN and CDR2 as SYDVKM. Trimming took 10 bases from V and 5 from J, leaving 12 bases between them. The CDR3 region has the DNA TGTGCCACTGGACAGCTCAACAATGAGCAGTTCTTC. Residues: CATGQLNNEQFF.

CDR3 residues: CASSLGTGLASAETQYF. CDR3 bases: TGTGCCAGCAGCTTGGGGACAGGACTAGCGAGTGCAGAGACCCAGTACTTC. V is TRBV5-4 and J is TRBJ2-5; 9 bases are a match to TRBD2. V was clipped by 0 bases and J by 4 bases; unmatched bases: 10. Germline CDR1 reads SGHNT; CDR2 reads YYREEE (reference sequence). CDR3 length: 17 residues.

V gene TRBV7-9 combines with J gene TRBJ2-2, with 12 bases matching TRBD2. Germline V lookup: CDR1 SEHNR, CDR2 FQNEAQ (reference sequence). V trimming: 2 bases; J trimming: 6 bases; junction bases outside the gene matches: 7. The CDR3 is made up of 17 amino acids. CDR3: CASSLKVTSGSAGELFF. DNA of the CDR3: TGTGCCAGCAGCTTAAAGGTGACTAGCGGGAGTGCCGGGGAGCTGTTTTTT.

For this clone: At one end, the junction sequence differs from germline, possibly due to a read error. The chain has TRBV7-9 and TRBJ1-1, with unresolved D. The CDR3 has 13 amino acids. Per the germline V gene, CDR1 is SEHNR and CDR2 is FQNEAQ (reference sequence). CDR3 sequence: CASTLVMNTEAFF. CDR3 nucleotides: TGTGCCAGCACCTTAGTTATGAACACTGAAGCTTTCTTT.

CDR3 loop: CASSYSGTGIEQYF. CDR3 in DNA: TGTGCCAGCAGCTACTCCGGGACAGGGATCGAGCAGTACTTC. V and J are TRBV5-4 and TRBJ2-7, with 9 bases lining up with TRBD1. J lost 6 bases, V lost 3 bases, and 7 bases had no gene match. The CDR3 is made up of 14 amino acids. The germline CDR1 and CDR2 sequences are SGHNT and YYREEE (reference sequence). The variable domain in full, completed from reference TRBV5-4 and TRBJ2-7, reads ETGVTQSPTHLIKTRGQQVTLRCSSQSGHNTVSWYQQALGQGPQFIFQYYREEENGRGNFPPRFSGLQFPNYSSELNVNALELDDSALYLCASSYSGTGIEQYFGPGTRLTVT.